The 26 T cell receptor beta chains listed next were all sequenced from one sample in a study of CD8 T cells in Susac syndrome. RNA was extracted with the RNeasy kit, and a quantity of about 0.45 to 1 ug was reverse transcribed using random hexamers. TCRdb redid the calling of the immunoSEQ multiplex PCR reads with MiXCR, one entry per CDR3 protein. This sample has approximately 170,000 distinct CDR3 sequences, with about 91% found just once. Sequences were obtained from CD4+ T cells from PBMCs. The receptors here all came from a human donor in good health.

The V gene is TRBV13, the J gene TRBJ1-1; unclear D gene. V was shortened by 6 bases and J by 1 base, with 12 bases between the two germline ends. CDR3 length equals 14 residues. Germline V gene data show CDR1 as PRHDT and CDR2 as FYEKMQ (reference sequence). The chain's CDR3 is CASRLSARNTEAFF. CDR3 in DNA: TGTGCCAGCAGGTTGAGTGCGAGGAACACTGAAGCTTTCTTT.

This chain connects TRBV28 to TRBJ2-7; 10 bases align to TRBD2. The CDR3 totals 13 residues. The J segment lost 5 bases and the V segment lost 6 bases, leaving 4 bases of the junction unmatched. CDR1 and CDR2 (germline): MDHEN, SYDVKM. The DNA for the CDR3 is TGTGCCAGCAGGGCTAGCGGGAGTAACGAGCAGTACTTC. Amino acid sequence: CASRASGSNEQYF.

A single count supports this clonotype. This chain links TRBV12-3 or TRBV12-4 with TRBJ1-2; 12 bases match TRBD1. J gave up 8 bases and V 3 bases, and 4 bases lay outside the gene matches. The CDR3 sequence is 14 residues long. DNA for the CDR3: TGTGCCAGCAGTTTCGGGACAGGGGGCCGGGGCTACACCTTC. As protein: CASSFGTGGRGYTF.

The CDR3 spells CASRRGGRYNEQFF. For the CDR3, the DNA is TGTGCCAGCCGTCGGGGGGGGCGGTACAATGAGCAGTTCTTC. This chain uses TRBV27 with TRBJ2-1, with 8 bases matching TRBD2. With 8 bases clipped from V and 4 bases from J, the junction kept 7 bases outside the gene matches. The CDR3 covers 14 residues. Germline V CDR1 and CDR2: MNHEY, SMNVEV (reference sequence).

V is TRBV7-9 and J is TRBJ1-2, with TRBD1 identical over 11 bases. The CDR3 spans 15 residues. The V and J ends lost 5 bases and 4 bases, in that order; junction bases with no gene match: 6. Germline-derived CDR1 and CDR2 are SEHNR and FQNEAQ (reference sequence). The CDR3 region is CASSPGQGAFYGYTF. The CDR3, as DNA: TGTGCCAGCAGCCCCGGACAGGGGGCTTTCTATGGCTACACCTTC.

V usage is TRBV7-9 and J usage is TRBJ2-5; D is possibly TRBD2 (6 bases). In germline, CDR1 is SEHNR, CDR2 FQNEAQ (reference sequence). The CDR3 is 13 residues long. The V and J ends lost 3 bases and 5 bases respectively, with 10 bases between them. The CDR3 bases are TGTGCCAGCAGCTTGGCGGGATGGGAGACCCAGTACTTC. Protein: CASSLAGWETQYF.

This clonotype was counted a single time. DNA of the CDR3: TGTGCCAGCAGTTACTCTGGGGGAGCTGGGGCCAACGTCCTGACTTTC. Protein: CASSYSGGAGANVLTF. V usage is TRBV6-2 or TRBV6-3 and J usage is TRBJ2-6; D tentatively fits TRBD1 or TRBD2 (5 bases each). The CDR3 loop spans 16 amino acids. Germline V gene data show CDR1 as MNHEY and CDR2 as SVGEGT. The germline V and J ends were trimmed by 0 bases and 2 bases, with 8 bases remaining between them.

This clonotype was observed once. V and J are TRBV4-3 and TRBJ2-5; TRBD1 matches 8 bases. There are 13 residues in the CDR3. V lost 5 bases and J lost 9; bases outside the gene matches: 8. Germline CDR1 LGHNA, CDR2 YSLEER. CDR3 DNA sequence: TGCGCCAGCAGCACTGACAGGGGAGGCTCCCAGTACTTC. This codes for CASSTDRGGSQYF.

V and J are TRBV28 and TRBJ2-5; 11 nucleotides align to TRBD1. With 9 bases clipped from V and 5 bases from J, the junction kept 14 bases outside the gene matches. CDR1 and CDR2 (germline): MDHEN, SYDVKM. This CDR3 has 16 residues. The CDR3 DNA sequence: TGTGCCAGTCGAGGCTCCGGGACAGGGGGATTGGAGACCCAGTACTTC. This sequence encodes CASRGSGTGGLETQYF. Filled out from reference TRBV28 and TRBJ2-5, the complete variable domain reads DVKVTQSSRYLVKRTGEKVFLECVQDMDHENMFWYRQDPGLGLRLIYFSYDVKMKEKGDIPEGYSVSREKKERFSLILESASTNQTSMYLCASRGSGTGGLETQYFGPGTRLLVL.

The V call is TRBV30, the J call TRBJ1-2; 8 bases match TRBD1. Germline loops: CDR1 GTSNPN, CDR2 SVGIG (reference sequence). The CDR3 is 14 amino acids. With 4 bases clipped from V and 7 bases from J, the junction kept 11 bases outside the gene matches. This CDR3 reads CAWTPDRVWSGYTF. The DNA of the CDR3 is TGTGCCTGGACACCGGACAGGGTTTGGAGTGGCTACACCTTC.

The chain employs TRBV10-3 and TRBJ2-5; TRBD2 agrees at 9 bases. Germline V lookup: CDR1 ENHRY, CDR2 SYGVKD. CDR3 size: 11 residues. The V and J ends lost 10 bases and 5 bases, in that order; junction bases with no gene match: 2. The CDR3 loop is CASGTSETQYF. CDR3 bases: TGTGCCAGTGGGACTAGCGAGACCCAGTACTTC.

Here the CDR3 DNA reads TGTGCCAGCAGCCAAGGAGACCAACGTGAGCAGTTCTTC. Its translation: CASSQGDQREQFF. The genes are TRBV3-1 and TRBJ2-1; D unresolved. This CDR3 has 13 residues. V was cut by 1 base and J by 9 bases, with 10 bases left in between. Per the germline V gene, CDR1 is LGHDT and CDR2 is YNNKEL (reference sequence).

The V call is TRBV7-9, the J call TRBJ1-4; 7 bases match TRBD1. V lost 7 bases, J lost 13 bases, and 3 bases stayed unmatched. The germline CDR1 and CDR2 sequences are SEHNR and FQNEAQ (reference sequence). This CDR3 has 10 amino acids. CDR3 coding DNA: TGTGCCAGCAACCGGGACAGACTGTTTTTT. Protein product: CASNRDRLFF.

This chain connects TRBV30 to TRBJ2-7; D may be TRBD1 or TRBD2 (5 bases each). The CDR3 length is 13 residues. Germline V gene lookup returns CDR1 GTSNPN and CDR2 SVGIG (reference sequence). Trimming removed 5 bases at V and 6 bases at J, with 17 bases between. The CDR3 coding sequence is TGTGCCTGGGGGGACCCGCCAACGGTCGAGCAGTACTTC. It translates to CAWGDPPTVEQYF.

The chain uses TRBV6-2 or TRBV6-3 and TRBJ1-4, with TRBD1 matching over 7 bases. The V and J ends lost 0 bases and 11 bases, in that order; junction bases with no gene match: 6. CDR1 is MNHEY and CDR2 is SVGEGT in the germline V gene. This CDR3 is 14 amino acids long. CDR3 protein: CASSYSTDRPKLFF. In DNA, the CDR3 is TGTGCCAGCAGTTACTCGACGGACAGGCCGAAACTGTTTTTT.

This clonotype was seen a few times. The chain uses TRBV2 and TRBJ2-2, with a tentative D call TRBD2 (6 bases). This CDR3 is built from 16 residues. V lost 2 bases and J lost 2, with 12 bases in between. From germline, CDR1 is SNHLY and CDR2 FYNNEI. The CDR3 bases are TGTGCCAGCAGTGAACAGGGACTGATTAACACCGGGGAGCTGTTTTTT. This sequence encodes CASSEQGLINTGELFF.

A few counts support this clonotype. V and J are TRBV12-3 or TRBV12-4 and TRBJ2-2; D is ambiguous. CDR3 length: 12 residues. V was trimmed by 2 bases and J by 5 bases, leaving 3 bases between them. CDR3: CASSLRTGELFF. The CDR3 DNA is TGTGCCAGCAGTTTAAGAACCGGGGAGCTGTTTTTT.

CDR3 region: CASSKQGSTETQYF. The CDR3 region has the DNA TGTGCCAGCAGTAAGCAAGGTAGCACAGAGACCCAGTACTTC. The chain combines TRBV12-3 or TRBV12-4 with TRBJ2-5; D gene uncertain. This CDR3 comprises 14 residues. V was cut by 5 bases and J by 4 bases, with 14 bases left in between.

This clonotype was observed once. The rearrangement uses TRBV6-1 and TRBJ2-3; 8 bases fit TRBD1. The trim removed 6 bases at V and 1 base at J, leaving 0 bases unmatched. Germline V gene lookup returns CDR1 MNHNS and CDR2 SASEGT. The CDR3 runs 13 residues. CDR3 region: CASRDRGTDTQYF. The CDR3 DNA reads as TGTGCCAGCAGGGACAGGGGCACAGATACGCAGTATTTT.

The chain links TRBV5-1 to TRBJ1-1; 8 bases map to TRBD1. Germline CDR1 is SGHRS and CDR2 is YFSETQ. CDR3 length: 15 amino acids. Trimming took 2 bases from V and 5 from J; bases not matched to a gene: 8. The CDR3 is CASSFPGGADTEAFF. CDR3 DNA: TGCGCCAGCAGCTTTCCAGGGGGCGCGGATACTGAAGCTTTCTTT. The entire variable domain, with the rest obtained from reference TRBV5-1 and TRBJ1-1, is as follows: KAGVTQTPRYLIKTRGQQVTLSCSPISGHRSVSWYQQTPGQGLQFLFEYFSETQRNKGNFPGRFSGRQFSNSRSEMNVSTLELGDSALYLCASSFPGGADTEAFFGQGTRLTVV.

The CDR3 DNA reads as TGTGCCAGCAGCCAAGCGGTGGAGAACACTGAAGCTTTCTTT. It is translated as CASSQAVENTEAFF. V and J are TRBV3-1 and TRBJ1-1; no reliable D call. The V gene's germline CDR1 is LGHDT and CDR2 YNNKEL (reference sequence). Trimming pared 1 base from V and 1 base from J, leaving 7 bases between. The CDR3 contains 14 residues.

The V call is TRBV20-1, the J call TRBJ1-2, with D uncertain. Germline V gene data show CDR1 as DFQATT and CDR2 as SNEGSKA (reference sequence). There are 13 residues in the CDR3. The V end lost 4 bases, the J end lost 3 bases, and 12 bases lay between the germline ends. The chain's CDR3 is CSATDHNDYGYTF. In DNA, the CDR3 is TGCAGTGCTACAGACCATAACGACTATGGCTACACCTTC.

This rearrangement joins TRBV2 to TRBJ1-1; D ambiguous. Trimming took 5 bases from V and 0 from J, leaving 7 bases between them. The CDR3 is made up of 13 amino acids. Germline CDR1 reads SNHLY; CDR2 reads FYNNEI. The CDR3 bases are TGTGCCAGCAGTCAGTTCATGAACACTGAAGCTTTCTTT. Translating it yields CASSQFMNTEAFF.

This rearrangement joins TRBV28 to TRBJ2-1, with D hard to call. Trimming removed 7 bases from V and 4 bases from J, with 11 bases in between. Per the germline V gene, CDR1 is MDHEN and CDR2 is SYDVKM. The CDR3 runs to 13 residues. CDR3 sequence reads: CASTFPPYNEQFF. CDR3 sequence (DNA): TGTGCCAGCACTTTCCCCCCTTACAATGAGCAGTTCTTC.

In DNA form, the CDR3 reads TGTGCCAGCAGCTTAATGTACGGCTACACCTTC. Protein: CASSLMYGYTF. The rearrangement uses TRBV7-9 and TRBJ1-2; D is uncertain. The CDR3 spans 11 residues. Germline V gene sequence: CDR1 SEHNR, CDR2 FQNEAQ (reference sequence). V gave up 2 bases and J gave up 8 bases, with 6 bases separating them.

The chain combines TRBV5-1 with TRBJ1-6; 9 bases agree with TRBD1. CDR3 length: 15 residues. V shed 2 bases and J 10 bases; nucleotides not matched to a gene: 7. Germline V gives CDR1 SGHRS, CDR2 YFSETQ. The CDR3 reads CASSFGQGIQSPLHF. The CDR3 DNA sequence: TGCGCCAGCAGCTTTGGACAGGGGATACAATCACCCCTCCACTTT.